The present T cell receptor beta chain was sequenced within a study of shared clonotypes between healthy human individuals. Notes on the study in general: Between a handful of donors, naive CD4 clonotypes were shared at a level of around 5.2%.

This CDR3 spans 15 amino acids. Germline CDR1 MNHEY, CDR2 SMNVEV (reference sequence). Trimming cost V 5 bases and J 1 base; bases outside gene matches: 7. Clones were sequenced by immunoSEQ multiplex PCR, and TCRdb holds only the in-frame ones, with some missing. Of more than 1.2 million clones listed, approximately 98.5% are singletons. Comment on this clone: No antigen is known for it.

The TCR originated in a man younger than 45 in good health. Sequencing was performed on naive CD4+ T cells sorted from blood. Subset specified: CD45RA+ positively selected. The chain carries TRBV27 and TRBJ2-7, with 8 bases aligning to TRBD2. The CDR3 protein is CASSLRAGASYEQYF. CDR3 bases: TGTGCCAGCAGTCTCCGAGCGGGAGCATCCTACGAGCAGTACTTC.